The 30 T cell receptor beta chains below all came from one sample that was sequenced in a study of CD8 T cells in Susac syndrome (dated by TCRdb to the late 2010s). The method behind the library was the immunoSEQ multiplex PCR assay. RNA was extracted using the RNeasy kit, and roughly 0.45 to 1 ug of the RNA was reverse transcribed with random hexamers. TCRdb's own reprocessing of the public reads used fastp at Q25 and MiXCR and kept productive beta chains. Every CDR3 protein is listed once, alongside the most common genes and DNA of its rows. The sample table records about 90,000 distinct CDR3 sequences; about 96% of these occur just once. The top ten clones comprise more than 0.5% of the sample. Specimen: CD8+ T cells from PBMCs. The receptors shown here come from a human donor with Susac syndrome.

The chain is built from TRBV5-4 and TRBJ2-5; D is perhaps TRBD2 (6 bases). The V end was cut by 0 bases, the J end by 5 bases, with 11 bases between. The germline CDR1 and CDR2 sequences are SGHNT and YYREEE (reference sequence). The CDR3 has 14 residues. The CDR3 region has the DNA TGTGCCAGCAGCTTGGTCAGAGGAGGGGAGACCCAGTACTTC. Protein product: CASSLVRGGETQYF. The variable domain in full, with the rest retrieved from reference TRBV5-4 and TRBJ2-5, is ETGVTQSPTHLIKTRGQQVTLRCSSQSGHNTVSWYQQALGQGPQFIFQYYREEENGRGNFPPRFSGLQFPNYSSELNVNALELDDSALYLCASSLVRGGETQYFGPGTRLLVL.

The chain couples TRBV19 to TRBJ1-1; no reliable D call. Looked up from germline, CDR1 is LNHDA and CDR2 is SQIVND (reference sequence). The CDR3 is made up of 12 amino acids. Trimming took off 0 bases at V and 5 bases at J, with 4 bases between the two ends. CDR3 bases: TGTGCCAGTAGTATAGATCCAACTGAAGCTTTCTTT. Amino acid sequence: CASSIDPTEAFF.

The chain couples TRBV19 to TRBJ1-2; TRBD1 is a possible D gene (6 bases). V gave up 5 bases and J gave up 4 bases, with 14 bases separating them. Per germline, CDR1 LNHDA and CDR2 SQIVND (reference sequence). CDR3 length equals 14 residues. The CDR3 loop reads CASSGTGSTYGYTF. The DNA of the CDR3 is TGTGCCAGTAGTGGAACAGGGTCGACCTATGGCTACACCTTC. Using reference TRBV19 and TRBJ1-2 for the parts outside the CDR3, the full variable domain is DGGITQSPKYLFRKEGQNVTLSCEQNLNHDAMYWYRQDPGQGLRLIYYSQIVNDFQKGDIAEGYSVSREKKESFPLTVTSAQKNPTAFYLCASSGTGSTYGYTFGSGTRLTVV.

CDR3 sequence: CASRKGGDLKETQYF. In DNA, the CDR3 is TGTGCCAGCAGGAAAGGGGGTGACTTAAAAGAGACCCAGTACTTC. V usage is TRBV6-5 and J usage is TRBJ2-5; tentative D call: TRBD1 (6 bases). Trimming cost V 6 bases and J 3 bases, with 17 bases left between them. CDR3 length: 15 amino acids. Germline V gene lookup returns CDR1 MNHEY and CDR2 SVGAGI.

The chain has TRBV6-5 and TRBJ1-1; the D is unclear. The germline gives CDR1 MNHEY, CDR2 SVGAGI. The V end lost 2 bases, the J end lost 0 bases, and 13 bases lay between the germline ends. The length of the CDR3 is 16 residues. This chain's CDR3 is CASSYLPEFMNTEAFF. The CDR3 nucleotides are TGTGCCAGCAGTTACCTGCCAGAGTTTATGAACACTGAAGCTTTCTTT.

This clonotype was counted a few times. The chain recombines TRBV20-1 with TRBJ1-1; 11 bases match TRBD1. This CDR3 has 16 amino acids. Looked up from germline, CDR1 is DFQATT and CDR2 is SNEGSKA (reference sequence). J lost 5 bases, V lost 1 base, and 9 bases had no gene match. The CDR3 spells CSARVPGTGGSTEAFF. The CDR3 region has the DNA TGCAGTGCTAGAGTTCCCGGGACAGGGGGGTCGACTGAAGCTTTCTTT.

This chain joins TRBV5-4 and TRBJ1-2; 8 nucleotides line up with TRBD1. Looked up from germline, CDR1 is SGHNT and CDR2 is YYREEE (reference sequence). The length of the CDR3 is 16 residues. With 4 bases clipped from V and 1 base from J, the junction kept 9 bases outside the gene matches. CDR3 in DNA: TGTGCCAGCAGCCAGACTGGACAGGGCGGTAACTATGGCTACACCTTC. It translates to CASSQTGQGGNYGYTF.

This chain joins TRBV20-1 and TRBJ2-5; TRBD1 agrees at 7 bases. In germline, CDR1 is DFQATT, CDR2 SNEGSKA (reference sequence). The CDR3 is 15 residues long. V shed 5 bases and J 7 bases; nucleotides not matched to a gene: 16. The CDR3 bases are TGCAGTGCTTCCCCGGACTTGGCAGGGGGATTGACCCAGTACTTC. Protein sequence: CSASPDLAGGLTQYF.

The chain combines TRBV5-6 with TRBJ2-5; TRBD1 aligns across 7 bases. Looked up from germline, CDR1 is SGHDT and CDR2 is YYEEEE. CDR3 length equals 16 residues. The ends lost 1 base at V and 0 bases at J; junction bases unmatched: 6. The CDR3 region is CASSLPGTAYQETQYF. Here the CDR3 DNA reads TGTGCCAGCAGCTTGCCTGGGACAGCGTACCAAGAGACCCAGTACTTC.

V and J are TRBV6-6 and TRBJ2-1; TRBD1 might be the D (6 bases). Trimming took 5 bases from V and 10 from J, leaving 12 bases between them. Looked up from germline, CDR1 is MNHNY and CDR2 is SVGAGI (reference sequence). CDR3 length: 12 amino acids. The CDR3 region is CASSPRGTEQFF. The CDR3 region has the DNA TGTGCCAGCAGTCCCAGGGGTACCGAGCAGTTCTTC.

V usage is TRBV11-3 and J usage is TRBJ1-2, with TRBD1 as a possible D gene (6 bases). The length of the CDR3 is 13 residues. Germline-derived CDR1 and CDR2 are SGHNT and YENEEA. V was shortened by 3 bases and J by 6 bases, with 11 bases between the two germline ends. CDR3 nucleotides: TGTGCCAGCAGCTTCAGCCAGGGGCATGGCTACACCTTC. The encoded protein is CASSFSQGHGYTF. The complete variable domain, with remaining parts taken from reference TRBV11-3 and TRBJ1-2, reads EAGVVQSPRYKIIEKKQPVAFWCNPISGHNTLYWYLQNLGQGPELLIRYENEEAVDDSQLPKDRFSAERLKGVDSTLKIQPAELGDSAVYLCASSFSQGHGYTFGSGTRLTVV.

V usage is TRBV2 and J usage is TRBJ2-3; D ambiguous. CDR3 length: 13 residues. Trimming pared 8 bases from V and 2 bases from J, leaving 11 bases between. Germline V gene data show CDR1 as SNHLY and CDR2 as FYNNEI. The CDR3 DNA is TGTGCCAGCCTACGTTCGAACACAGATACGCAGTATTTT. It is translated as CASLRSNTDTQYF.

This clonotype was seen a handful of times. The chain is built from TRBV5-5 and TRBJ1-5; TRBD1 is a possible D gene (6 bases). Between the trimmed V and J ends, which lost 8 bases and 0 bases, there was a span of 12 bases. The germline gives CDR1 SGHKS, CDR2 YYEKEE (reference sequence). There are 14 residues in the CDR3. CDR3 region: CASGLGGSNQPQHF. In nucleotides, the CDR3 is TGTGCCAGTGGCTTAGGGGGTAGCAATCAGCCCCAGCATTTT. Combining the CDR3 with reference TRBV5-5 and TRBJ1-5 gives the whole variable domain DAGVTQSPTHLIKTRGQQVTLRCSPISGHKSVSWYQQVLGQGPQFIFQYYEKEERGRGNFPDRFSARQFPNYSSELNVNALLLGDSALYLCASGLGGSNQPQHFGDGTRLSIL.

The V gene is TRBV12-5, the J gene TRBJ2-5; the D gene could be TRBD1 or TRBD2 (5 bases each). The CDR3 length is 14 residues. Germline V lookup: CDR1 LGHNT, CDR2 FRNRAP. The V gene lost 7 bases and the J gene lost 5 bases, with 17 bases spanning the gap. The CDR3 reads CASVPDAWDETQYF. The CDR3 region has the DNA TGTGCTAGTGTCCCGGACGCCTGGGACGAGACCCAGTACTTC.

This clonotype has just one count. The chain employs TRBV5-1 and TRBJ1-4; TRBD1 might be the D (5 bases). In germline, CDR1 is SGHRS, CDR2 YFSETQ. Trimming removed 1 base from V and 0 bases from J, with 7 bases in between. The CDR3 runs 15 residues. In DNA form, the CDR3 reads TGCGCCAGCAGCTTGTCAGGGACAACTAATGAAAAACTGTTTTTT. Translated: CASSLSGTTNEKLFF.

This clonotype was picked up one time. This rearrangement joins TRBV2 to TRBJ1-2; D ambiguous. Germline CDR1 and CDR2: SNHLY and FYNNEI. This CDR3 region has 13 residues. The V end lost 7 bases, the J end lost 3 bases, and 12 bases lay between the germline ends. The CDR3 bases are TGTGCCAGCACGCGGGTCACTTACTATGGCTACACCTTC. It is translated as CASTRVTYYGYTF.

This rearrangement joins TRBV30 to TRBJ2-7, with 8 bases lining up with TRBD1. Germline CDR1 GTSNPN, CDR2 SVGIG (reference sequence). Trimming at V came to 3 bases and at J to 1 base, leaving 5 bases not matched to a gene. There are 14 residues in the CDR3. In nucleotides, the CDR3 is TGTGCCTGGAGGCAACAGGGGGGTTCCTACGAGCAGTACTTC. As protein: CAWRQQGGSYEQYF.

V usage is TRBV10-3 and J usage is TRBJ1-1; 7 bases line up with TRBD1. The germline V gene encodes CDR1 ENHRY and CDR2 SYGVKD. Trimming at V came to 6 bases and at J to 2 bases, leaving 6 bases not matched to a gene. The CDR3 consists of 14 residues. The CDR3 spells CAIRDRDSNTEAFF. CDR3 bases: TGTGCCATCAGGGACCGGGACAGCAACACTGAAGCTTTCTTT.

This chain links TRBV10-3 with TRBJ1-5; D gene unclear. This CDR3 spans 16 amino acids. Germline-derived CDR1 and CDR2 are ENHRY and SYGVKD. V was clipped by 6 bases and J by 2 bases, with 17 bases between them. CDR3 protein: CAISPGETTRNQPQHF. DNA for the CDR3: TGTGCCATCAGCCCCGGTGAGACTACGCGCAATCAGCCCCAGCATTTT.

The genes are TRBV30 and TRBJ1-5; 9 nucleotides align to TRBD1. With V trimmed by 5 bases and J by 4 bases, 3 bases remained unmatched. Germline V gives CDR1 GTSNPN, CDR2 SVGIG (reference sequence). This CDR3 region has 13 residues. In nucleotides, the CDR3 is TGTGCCTGGGAAGGACAGGGGAATCAGCCCCAGCATTTT. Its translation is CAWEGQGNQPQHF.

The DNA of the CDR3 is TGTGCCACCAGCGATAGCCGGACAGATCTCTATGGCTACACCTTC. Amino acids: CATSDSRTDLYGYTF. The chain carries TRBV15 and TRBJ1-2; possible D gene TRBD1, 6 bases. Germline CDR1 and CDR2: LNHNV and YYDKDF (reference sequence). This CDR3 is 15 amino acids long. Trimming stripped 5 bases from V and 4 bases from J, with 17 bases between. Together with reference TRBV15 and TRBJ1-2, the CDR3 gives the full variable domain: DAMVIQNPRYQVTQFGKPVTLSCSQTLNHNVMYWYQQKSSQAPKLLFHYYDKDFNNEADTPDNFQSRRPNTSFCFLDIRSPGLGDTAMYLCATSDSRTDLYGYTFGSGTRLTVV.

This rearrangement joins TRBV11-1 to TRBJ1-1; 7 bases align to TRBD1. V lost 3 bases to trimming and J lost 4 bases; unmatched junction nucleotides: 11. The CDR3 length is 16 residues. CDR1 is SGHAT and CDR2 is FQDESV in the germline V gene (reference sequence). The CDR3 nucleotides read TGTGCCAGCAGCTTGGGACAGCACCATGTTCCCACTGAAGCTTTCTTT. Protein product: CASSLGQHHVPTEAFF.

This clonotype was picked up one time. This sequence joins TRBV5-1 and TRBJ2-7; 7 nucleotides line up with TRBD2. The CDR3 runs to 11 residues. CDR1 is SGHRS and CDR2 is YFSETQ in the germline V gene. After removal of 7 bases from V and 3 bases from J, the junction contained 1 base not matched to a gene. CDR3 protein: CASQRDYEQYF. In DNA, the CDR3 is TGCGCCAGCCAGCGGGACTACGAGCAGTACTTC.

The chain's CDR3 is CSASGPRQETQYF. The CDR3 DNA reads TGCAGTGCTAGCGGGCCGCGCCAAGAGACCCAGTACTTC. The chain joins TRBV20-1 to TRBJ2-5, with unresolved D. With 3 bases removed from V and 1 base from J, the gap between germline ends came to 9 bases. Germline V gene sequence: CDR1 DFQATT, CDR2 SNEGSKA (reference sequence). The length of the CDR3 is 13 residues.

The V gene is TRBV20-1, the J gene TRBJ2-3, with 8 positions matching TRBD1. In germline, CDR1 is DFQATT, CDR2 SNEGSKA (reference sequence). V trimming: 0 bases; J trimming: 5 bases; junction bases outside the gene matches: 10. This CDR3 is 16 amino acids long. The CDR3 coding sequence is TGCAGTGCTAGAGATCTGGGCAGGGGGCCGGAAGATACGCAGTATTTT. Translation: CSARDLGRGPEDTQYF.

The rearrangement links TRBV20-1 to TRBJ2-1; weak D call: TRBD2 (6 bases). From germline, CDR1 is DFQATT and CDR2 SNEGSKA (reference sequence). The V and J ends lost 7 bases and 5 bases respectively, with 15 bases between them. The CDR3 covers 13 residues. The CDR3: CSGGVGEDNEQFF. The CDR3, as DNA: TGCAGTGGGGGGGTGGGGGAGGACAATGAGCAGTTCTTC.

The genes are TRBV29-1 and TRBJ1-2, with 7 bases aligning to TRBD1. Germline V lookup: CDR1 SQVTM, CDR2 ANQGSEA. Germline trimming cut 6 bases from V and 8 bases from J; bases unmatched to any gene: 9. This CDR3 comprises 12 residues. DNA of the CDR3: TGCAGCGTCCCCACAGGGGACGGCGGCTACACCTTC. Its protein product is CSVPTGDGGYTF. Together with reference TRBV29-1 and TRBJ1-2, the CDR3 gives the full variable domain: SAVISQKPSRDICQRGTSLTIQCQVDSQVTMMFWYRQQPGQSLTLIATANQGSEATYESGFVIDKFPISRPNLTFSTLTVSNMSPEDSSIYLCSVPTGDGGYTFGSGTRLTVV.

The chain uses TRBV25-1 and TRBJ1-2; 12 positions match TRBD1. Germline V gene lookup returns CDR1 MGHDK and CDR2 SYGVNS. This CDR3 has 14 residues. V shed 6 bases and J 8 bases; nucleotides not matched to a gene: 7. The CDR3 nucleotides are TGTGCCAGCAGCTCGGGACAGGGGGCGGGCGGCTACACCTTC. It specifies CASSSGQGAGGYTF.

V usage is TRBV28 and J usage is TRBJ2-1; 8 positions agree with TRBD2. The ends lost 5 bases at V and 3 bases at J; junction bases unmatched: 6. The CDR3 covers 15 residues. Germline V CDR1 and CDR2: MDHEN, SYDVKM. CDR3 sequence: CASSPRGDHYNEQFF. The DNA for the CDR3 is TGTGCCAGCAGTCCGCGGGGGGACCACTACAATGAGCAGTTCTTC. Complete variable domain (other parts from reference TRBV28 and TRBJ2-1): DVKVTQSSRYLVKRTGEKVFLECVQDMDHENMFWYRQDPGLGLRLIYFSYDVKMKEKGDIPEGYSVSREKKERFSLILESASTNQTSMYLCASSPRGDHYNEQFFGPGTRLTVL.

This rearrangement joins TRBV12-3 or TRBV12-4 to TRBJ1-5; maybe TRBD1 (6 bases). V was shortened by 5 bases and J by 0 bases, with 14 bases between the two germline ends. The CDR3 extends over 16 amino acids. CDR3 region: CASSPGGPYSNQPQHF. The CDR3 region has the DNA TGTGCCAGCAGTCCGGGGGGGCCTTATAGCAATCAGCCCCAGCATTTT.